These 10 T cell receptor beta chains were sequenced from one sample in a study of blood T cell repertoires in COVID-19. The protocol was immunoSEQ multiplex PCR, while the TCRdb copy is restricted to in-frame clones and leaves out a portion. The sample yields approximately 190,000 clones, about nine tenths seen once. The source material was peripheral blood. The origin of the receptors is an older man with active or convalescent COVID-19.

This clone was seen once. The CDR3 DNA reads as TGCGCCAGCAGCTTTTTTTCGGGACAAATAAACACCGGGGAGCTGTTTTTT. Its translation is CASSFFSGQINTGELFF. The rearrangement links TRBV5-1 to TRBJ2-2; a weak D match, TRBD1 (6 bases). The CDR3 contains 17 residues. Trimming pared 2 bases from V and 2 bases from J, leaving 16 bases between. CDR1 and CDR2 (germline): SGHRS, YFSETQ.

The CDR3 loop is CASTWTGGAEKLFF. Here the CDR3 DNA reads TGTGCCAGCACATGGACAGGGGGTGCGGAAAAACTGTTTTTT. The V gene is TRBV18, the J gene TRBJ1-4, with 10 bases aligning to TRBD1. This CDR3 region has 14 residues. After removal of 8 bases from V and 8 bases from J, the junction contained 8 bases not matched to a gene. From germline, CDR1 is KGHSH and CDR2 LQKENI.

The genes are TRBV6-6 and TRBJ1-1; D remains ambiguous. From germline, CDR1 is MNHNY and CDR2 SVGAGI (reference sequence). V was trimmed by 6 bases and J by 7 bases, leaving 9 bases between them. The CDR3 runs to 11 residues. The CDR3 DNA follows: TGTGCCAGCAGCACCTCAGGTGAAGCTTTCTTT. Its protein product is CASSTSGEAFF.

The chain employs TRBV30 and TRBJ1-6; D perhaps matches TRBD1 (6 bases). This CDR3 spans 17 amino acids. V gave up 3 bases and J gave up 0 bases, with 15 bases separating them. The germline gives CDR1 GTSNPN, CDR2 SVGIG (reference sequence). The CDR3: CAWRRETGSSYNSPLHF. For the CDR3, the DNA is TGTGCCTGGAGGCGAGAGACAGGTAGCTCCTATAATTCACCCCTCCACTTT.

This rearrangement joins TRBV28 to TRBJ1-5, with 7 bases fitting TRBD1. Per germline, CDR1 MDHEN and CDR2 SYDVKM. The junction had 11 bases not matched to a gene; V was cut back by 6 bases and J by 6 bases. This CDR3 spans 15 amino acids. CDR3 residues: CASRLRQGVGQPQHF. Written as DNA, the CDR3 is TGTGCCAGCAGATTAAGACAGGGAGTCGGTCAGCCCCAGCATTTT.

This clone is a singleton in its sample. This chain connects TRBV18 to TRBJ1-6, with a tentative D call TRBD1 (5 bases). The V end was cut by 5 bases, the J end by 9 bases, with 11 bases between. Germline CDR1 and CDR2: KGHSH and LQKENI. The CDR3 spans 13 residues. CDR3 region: CASSAGSGSPLHF. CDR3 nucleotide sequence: TGTGCCAGCTCAGCAGGGTCCGGTTCACCCCTCCACTTT. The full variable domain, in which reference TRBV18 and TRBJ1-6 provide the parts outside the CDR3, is NAGVMQNPRHLVRRRGQEARLRCSPMKGHSHVYWYRQLPEEGLKFMVYLQKENIIDESGMPKERFSAEFPKEGPSILRIQQVVRGDSAAYFCASSAGSGSPLHFGNGTRLTVT.

The CDR3 loop is CASSDSNHYEQYF. In DNA, the CDR3 is TGTGCCAGCAGTGACAGTAACCACTACGAGCAGTACTTC. This rearrangement joins TRBV25-1 to TRBJ2-7, with D uncertain. CDR1 is MGHDK, CDR2 SYGVNS, per germline. The CDR3 has 13 amino acids. The V end lost 3 bases, the J end lost 3 bases, and 9 bases lay between the germline ends.

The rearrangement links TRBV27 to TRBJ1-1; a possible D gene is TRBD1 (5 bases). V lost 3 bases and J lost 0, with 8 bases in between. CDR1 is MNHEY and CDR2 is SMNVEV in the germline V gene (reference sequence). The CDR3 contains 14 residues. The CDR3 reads CASSFRGLNTEAFF. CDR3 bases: TGTGCCAGCAGTTTTAGGGGCCTGAACACTGAAGCTTTCTTT.

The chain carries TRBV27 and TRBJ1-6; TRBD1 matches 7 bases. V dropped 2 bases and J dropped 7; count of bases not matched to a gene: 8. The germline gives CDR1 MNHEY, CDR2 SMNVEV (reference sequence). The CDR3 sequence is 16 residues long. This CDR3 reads CASSLRPGTANSPLHF. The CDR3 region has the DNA TGTGCCAGCAGTTTACGGCCCGGGACAGCAAATTCACCCCTCCACTTT.

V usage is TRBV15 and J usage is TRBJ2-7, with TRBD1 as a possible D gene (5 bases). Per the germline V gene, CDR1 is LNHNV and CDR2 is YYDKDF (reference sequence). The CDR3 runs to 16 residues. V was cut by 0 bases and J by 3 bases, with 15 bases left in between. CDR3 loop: CATSRDTVGQGYEQYF. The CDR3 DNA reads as TGTGCCACCAGCAGAGATACAGTTGGGCAGGGCTACGAGCAGTACTTC.